This T cell receptor (beta chain) was profiled in a study of blood T cell repertoires in COVID-19. Profiled with immunoSEQ multiplex PCR; TCRdb holds only in-frame clones, not every one. The table shows more than 75,000 clones, with around 86% occurring only once. Germline V gene lookup returns CDR1 MNHEY and CDR2 SVGAGI. Trimming took 0 bases from V and 5 from J; bases not matched to a gene: 6. This CDR3 region has 16 residues. The receptor comes from a woman at least 80 years old with active or convalescent COVID-19. J is TRBJ2-3 and V is TRBV6-5; TRBD2 matches 9 bases. What was sequenced was peripheral blood. CDR3 region: CASSYSGGGAGDTQYF. CDR3 nucleotide sequence: TGTGCCAGCAGTTACTCCGGCGGGGGGGCGGGAGATACGCAGTATTTT.